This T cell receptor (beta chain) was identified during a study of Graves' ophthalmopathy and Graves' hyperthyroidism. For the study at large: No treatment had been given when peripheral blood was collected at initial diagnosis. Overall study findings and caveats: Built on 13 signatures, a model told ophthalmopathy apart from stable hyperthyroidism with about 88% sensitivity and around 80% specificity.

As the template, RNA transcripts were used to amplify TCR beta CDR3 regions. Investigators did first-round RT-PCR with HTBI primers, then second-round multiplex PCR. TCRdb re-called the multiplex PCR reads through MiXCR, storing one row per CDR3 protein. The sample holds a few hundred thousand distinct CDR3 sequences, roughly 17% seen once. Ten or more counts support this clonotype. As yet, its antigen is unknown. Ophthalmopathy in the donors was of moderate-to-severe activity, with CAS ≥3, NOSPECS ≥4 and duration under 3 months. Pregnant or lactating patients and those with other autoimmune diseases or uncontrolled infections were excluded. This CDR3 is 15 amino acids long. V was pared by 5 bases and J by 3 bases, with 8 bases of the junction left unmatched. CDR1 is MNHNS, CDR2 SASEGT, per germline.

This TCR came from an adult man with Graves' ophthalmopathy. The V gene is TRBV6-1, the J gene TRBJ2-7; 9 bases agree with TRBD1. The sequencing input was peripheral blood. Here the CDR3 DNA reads TGTGCCAGCAGTAAAACAGGGGGCCAGATCTACGAGCAGTACTTC. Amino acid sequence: CASSKTGGQIYEQYF.